This paragraph covers one T cell receptor beta chain sequence. CDR3 size: 17 residues. Looked up from germline, CDR1 is SGHRS and CDR2 is YFSETQ. Trimming stripped 2 bases from V and 6 bases from J, with 23 bases between. Deep level was the assay's run setting. Data came from immunoSEQ multiplex PCR; TCRdb stores just in-frame clones and leaves some out. The table shows about 320,000 clones, with 87% occurring only once. The data were obtained in a study of shared clonotypes between healthy human individuals. The chain links TRBV5-1 to TRBJ1-1, with a tentative D call TRBD1 (5 bases). The sequence came from a man aged 18 to 30 in good health. The sequenced sample consisted of memory CD8+ T cells sorted from blood. Subset specified: CD45RO+ cells pooled with CCR7-negative TemRA cells. CDR3 nucleotide sequence: TGCGCCAGCAGCTTTTATTCGATCGACAGTGGATTTGCTGAAGCTTTCTTT. Its protein is CASSFYSIDSGFAEAFF.